There are a few counts of the clone carrying this TCR beta chain. The length of the CDR3 is 13 residues. Germline lookup yields CDR1 SQVTM and CDR2 ANQGSEA. The V and J ends lost 4 bases and 1 base, in that order; junction bases with no gene match: 3. The sample originates from a study of cytomegalovirus exposure and HLA in healthy donors. Primers: 60 Vbeta forward and 13 Jbeta reverse. Per the original methods: Unique TCR beta chains totaled roughly 80 million in a later count, with about 11 million of them shared. The method was immunoSEQ multiplex PCR; TCRdb's version includes in-frame clones alone and lacks a portion of them. That table is the source of V, J and clone size, and D and trimming were worked out from the DNA. Of fewer than 150,000 clones in the sample, around 70% were seen once.

The chain joins TRBV29-1 to TRBJ2-5; 7 nucleotides match TRBD2. Sequenced input: PBMCs. This sequence was found in a woman between 40 and 50 years old in good health and CMV-seropositive. The CDR3 region has the DNA TGCAGCGTTGTCCCGGGGGGCCAAGAGACCCAGTACTTC. Its protein product is CSVVPGGQETQYF.